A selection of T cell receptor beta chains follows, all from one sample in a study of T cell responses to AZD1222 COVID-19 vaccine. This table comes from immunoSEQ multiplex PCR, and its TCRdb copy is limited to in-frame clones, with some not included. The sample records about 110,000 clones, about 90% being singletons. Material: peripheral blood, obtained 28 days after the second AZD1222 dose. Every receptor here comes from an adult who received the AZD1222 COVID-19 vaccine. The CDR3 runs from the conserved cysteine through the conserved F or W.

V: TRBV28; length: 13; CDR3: CASSIIVNTEAFF
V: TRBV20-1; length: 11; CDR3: CSASSNNEQFF
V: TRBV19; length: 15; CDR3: CASSGIGGDYNEQFF
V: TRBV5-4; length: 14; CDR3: CASSLTGSTDTQYF
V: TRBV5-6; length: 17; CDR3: CASSTKAHRDITYEQYF
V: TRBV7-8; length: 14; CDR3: CASSPRVGYNEQFF
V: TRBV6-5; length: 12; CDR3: CATQDGNYGYTF
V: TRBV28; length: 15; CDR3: CASSFPVGFSYGYTF
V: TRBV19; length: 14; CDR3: CARAWRGRTDTQYF
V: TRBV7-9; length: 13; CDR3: CASIGVMSYGYTF
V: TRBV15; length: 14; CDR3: CASRTPGRDTEAFF
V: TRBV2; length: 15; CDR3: CASTTGPLPNQPQHF
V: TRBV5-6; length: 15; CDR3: CASSAGTGNYNEQFF
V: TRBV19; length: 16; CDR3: CASSFGFGQGQETQYF
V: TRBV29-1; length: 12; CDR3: CSGGEAGNTIYF
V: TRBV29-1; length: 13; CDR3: CSVEGFPGGEQFF
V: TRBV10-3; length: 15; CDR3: CAIGATGTQNNEQFF
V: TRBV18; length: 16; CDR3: CASSPQGANSNQPQHF
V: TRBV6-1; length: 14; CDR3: CASSEPMKPDGYTF
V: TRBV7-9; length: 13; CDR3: CASSLGGATEAFF
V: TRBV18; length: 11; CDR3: CASSPRETQYF